The clone carrying this T cell receptor beta chain was observed a handful of times. The data are from a study of blood T cell repertoires in COVID-19. Study summary: Collection of acute and convalescent COVID-19 samples took place in the United States, Italy and Spain.

CDR1 is MNHEY, CDR2 SMNVEV, per germline (reference sequence). V shed 9 bases, J shed 3 bases, and the junction held 17 bases outside the gene matches. This CDR3 is 16 amino acids long. Ages ranged from about 18 to 100 years, with residence in 24 US areas. Original methodology: Amplification from reference gene primers served as the basis for estimated nucleated cell counts. The method was immunoSEQ multiplex PCR; TCRdb's version includes in-frame clones alone and lacks a portion of them. The D gene and trimming were derived from the DNA, and the V and J assignments and clone size from that table. Among roughly 260,000 clones listed, about 90% were seen once.

This TCR derives from a woman under 40 with acute COVID-19. V and J are TRBV27 and TRBJ2-7; 7 nucleotides line up with TRBD2. Sequenced input: PBMCs or T cells enriched from blood (not recorded which). The CDR3 reads CARREGLVDFDYEQYF. For the CDR3, the DNA is TGTGCCAGAAGGGAGGGTCTCGTAGACTTTGACTACGAGCAGTACTTC.